Below are 12 T cell receptor beta chains sequenced from a single sample in a study of spatial heterogeneity in lung cancer. As to time point: blood at routine non-recurrence follow-up after resection. TCRdb itself ran the 5' RACE reads through MiXCR, one entry per CDR3 protein. The repertoire includes fewer than 25,000 distinct CDR3 sequences, around 10% of them detected once, and less than 25% sits in the top ten. The sample was PBMCs, taken at follow-up. These receptors were taken from a male donor with early-stage non-small cell lung cancer.

This clonotype was counted a few times. The chain couples TRBV5-4 to TRBJ2-7; TRBD1 aligns across 7 bases. Unmatched junction bases numbered 7, after V lost 2 bases and J lost 5 bases. CDR1 and CDR2 from the germline V gene are SGHNT and YYREEE (reference sequence). CDR3 size: 14 residues. The CDR3 DNA follows: TGTGCCAGCAGCTTCTGGGACAGTTCCCACGAGCAGTACTTC. This sequence encodes CASSFWDSSHEQYF.

This clonotype was seen a handful of times. The rearrangement joins TRBV5-1 to TRBJ1-1, with 9 bases identical to TRBD1. V was pared by 5 bases and J by 4 bases, with 3 bases of the junction left unmatched. Germline V CDR1 and CDR2: SGHRS, YFSETQ. The CDR3 runs to 13 residues. This CDR3 reads CASRQQGATEAFF. DNA for the CDR3: TGCGCCAGCAGACAACAGGGGGCCACTGAAGCTTTCTTT.

This clonotype was picked up a small number of times. This rearrangement joins TRBV5-1 to TRBJ2-1; TRBD1 agrees at 12 bases. The length of the CDR3 is 15 residues. From germline, CDR1 is SGHRS and CDR2 YFSETQ. J lost 12 bases, V lost 4 bases, and 11 bases had no gene match. This chain's CDR3 is CASSPGDRGPTGQFF. CDR3 DNA: TGCGCCAGCAGCCCCGGGGACAGGGGGCCCACGGGGCAGTTCTTC.

This sequence joins TRBV20-1 and TRBJ1-4; D unclear. The CDR3 is 13 residues long. CDR1 and CDR2 from the germline V gene are DFQATT and SNEGSKA (reference sequence). Trimming cost V 0 bases and J 7 bases, with 9 bases left between them. The CDR3 spells CSAREGLIEKLFF. The CDR3, as DNA: TGCAGTGCTAGAGAGGGCTTAATTGAAAAACTGTTTTTT.

This clonotype was seen a handful of times. The chain links TRBV6-1 to TRBJ1-5, with 9 bases aligning to TRBD1. V lost 7 bases and J lost 7; bases outside the gene matches: 11. The CDR3 has 15 residues. Germline CDR1 and CDR2: MNHNS and SASEGT. The CDR3 bases are TGTGCCAGCACCTACTACGGGACAGGGAAGCAGCCCCAGCATTTT. This codes for CASTYYGTGKQPQHF.

The gene calls are TRBV4-2 and TRBJ2-3; 8 bases are a match to TRBD2. Germline V gives CDR1 LGHNA, CDR2 YNFKEQ. J gave up 4 bases and V 0 bases, and 6 bases lay outside the gene matches. The CDR3 totals 16 residues. CDR3 amino acids: CASSQDRGGRSDTQYF. For the CDR3, the DNA is TGTGCCAGCAGCCAAGATAGGGGCGGGAGGTCAGATACGCAGTATTTT.

This clonotype was seen once. A much bigger clone sits one base away, suggesting this may be a read error. The chain uses TRBV29-1 and TRBJ2-7; 10 bases are a match to TRBD1. The CDR3 is 17 residues long. CDR1 SQVTM and CDR2 ANQGSEA come from the germline V gene. The CDR3 sequence is CSVVRDRGPNPSYEPYF. The CDR3 DNA follows: TGCAGCGTTGTTCGTGACAGGGGGCCTAACCCATCCTACGAGCCGTACTTC.

The rearrangement joins TRBV7-2 to TRBJ2-3; D ambiguous. V lost 5 bases to trimming and J lost 0 bases, with 12 bases between them. CDR3 size: 15 residues. CDR1 and CDR2 (germline): SGHTA, FQGNSA. The CDR3 is CASSPFVSSTDTQYF. In DNA, the CDR3 is TGTGCCAGCAGCCCCTTCGTTTCAAGCACAGATACGCAGTATTTT.

This clonotype came up many times. The rearrangement links TRBV20-1 to TRBJ2-7; D gene uncertain. CDR1 DFQATT and CDR2 SNEGSKA come from the germline V gene (reference sequence). Deletions cut 1 base from V and 0 bases from J, with 13 bases between. The CDR3 contains 15 residues. The CDR3 protein is CSARGARTLSYEQYF. Here the CDR3 DNA reads TGCAGTGCTAGAGGGGCCCGAACCCTCTCCTACGAGCAGTACTTC.

The rearrangement uses TRBV20-1 and TRBJ1-4; weak D call: TRBD1 (5 bases). Trimming removed 2 bases from V and 3 bases from J, with 13 bases in between. The CDR3 covers 15 residues. Germline V gene sequence: CDR1 DFQATT, CDR2 SNEGSKA (reference sequence). CDR3 DNA sequence: TGCAGTGCTAGACGTCAGGGAAGCTCTAATGAAAAACTGTTTTTT. Amino acids: CSARRQGSSNEKLFF.

The rearrangement links TRBV29-1 to TRBJ2-5, with D unresolved. Germline V gene data show CDR1 as SQVTM and CDR2 as ANQGSEA. Trimming stripped 7 bases from V and 3 bases from J, with 9 bases between. This CDR3 region has 11 residues. CDR3 in DNA: TGCAGCGGCTACGCGGAAGAGACCCAGTACTTC. Protein sequence: CSGYAEETQYF.

This clonotype qualifies as medium-sized (0.01 to 0.1%). The chain uses TRBV3-1 and TRBJ1-5; TRBD1 is a possible D gene (5 bases). V lost 3 bases and J lost 9, with 9 bases in between. Germline V gives CDR1 LGHDT, CDR2 YNNKEL (reference sequence). This CDR3 contains 12 residues. The CDR3 here is CASSQPGMPQHF. The CDR3 DNA reads as TGTGCCAGCAGCCAGCCAGGGATGCCCCAGCATTTT. The complete variable domain, with remaining parts taken from reference TRBV3-1 and TRBJ1-5, reads DTAVSQTPKYLVTQMGNDKSIKCEQNLGHDTMYWYKQDSKKFLKIMFSYNNKELIINETVPNRFSPKSPDKAHLNLHINSLELGDSAVYFCASSQPGMPQHFGDGTRLSIL.